Below are 26 T cell receptor beta chains sequenced from a single sample in a study of T cell repertoires in cytomegalovirus infection. TCRdb recomputed calls from the reads with MiXCR, one row per CDR3 protein. The sample lists about 310,000 distinct CDR3 sequences, 8% to 10% occurring once. The specimen was PBMCs. These receptors all stem from a human donor in good health (CMV status not recorded). Some clones in this sample may be carry-over from other donors' samples.

This clonotype was counted only a few times. CDR3 DNA sequence: TGTGCCAGCAGCGTAGGTTCGTCTAGCGGGGCTTTACAAGAGACCCAGTACTTC. It specifies CASSVGSSSGALQETQYF. The genes are TRBV9 and TRBJ2-5; 9 nucleotides align to TRBD2. The V gene's germline CDR1 is SGDLS and CDR2 YYNGEE. The CDR3 loop spans 18 amino acids. Trimming at V came to 0 bases and at J to 2 bases, leaving 11 bases not matched to a gene.

This clonotype was recorded a few times. The genes are TRBV5-8 and TRBJ2-5, with D perhaps matching TRBD2 (6 bases). This CDR3 region has 15 residues. Trimming removed 5 bases at V and 5 bases at J, with 19 bases between. In germline, CDR1 is SGHTS, CDR2 YDEGEE. The CDR3 nucleotides read TGTGCCAGCAGGAAGTGGCAGGGAGGAAGGGAGACCCAGTACTTC. Translation gives CASRKWQGGRETQYF.

The chain joins TRBV28 to TRBJ2-7; TRBD1 or TRBD2 may be the D gene (5 bases each). CDR3 length: 15 residues. The germline V gene has CDR1 MDHEN and CDR2 SYDVKM. Trimming left V 3 bases short and J 2 bases short, with 14 bases between. This chain's CDR3 is CASSFGRGTAYEQYV. CDR3 nucleotide sequence: TGTGCCAGCAGTTTTGGCCGTGGGACGGCCTACGAGCAGTACGTC.

The chain couples TRBV7-2 to TRBJ1-5; D not certain. V dropped 0 bases and J dropped 9 bases, with 15 bases sitting between them. This CDR3 has 15 residues. Germline V CDR1 and CDR2: SGHTA, FQGNSA. CDR3 region: CASSLASDRRGPQHF. CDR3 DNA: TGTGCCAGCAGCTTAGCGAGCGACCGACGAGGGCCCCAGCATTTT.

This clonotype was counted only a few times. V is TRBV20-1 and J is TRBJ2-3, with D perhaps matching TRBD2 (6 bases). CDR3 length: 15 amino acids. CDR1 is DFQATT and CDR2 is SNEGSKA in the germline V gene (reference sequence). Trimming took 5 bases from V and 4 from J, leaving 19 bases between them. The CDR3 loop is CSAALLAQSADTQYF. The CDR3 coding sequence is TGCAGTGCTGCCCTACTAGCCCAGTCGGCAGATACGCAGTATTTT.

This clonotype was seen repeatedly, ten times or more. V is TRBV6-1 and J is TRBJ1-1; a possible D gene is TRBD1 (6 bases). The CDR3 length is 14 residues. Germline loops: CDR1 MNHNS, CDR2 SASEGT. V gave up 4 bases and J gave up 2 bases, with 11 bases separating them. CDR3 residues: CASSGTAINTEAFF. CDR3 sequence (DNA): TGTGCCAGCAGTGGGACAGCGATTAACACTGAAGCTTTCTTT.

This clonotype was picked up many times. The V and J genes are TRBV2 and TRBJ1-1, with 7 bases aligning to TRBD1. CDR1 and CDR2 from the germline V gene are SNHLY and FYNNEI. V dropped 6 bases and J dropped 7; count of bases not matched to a gene: 14. The CDR3 spans 15 residues. CDR3 sequence reads: CASSADDRAFHEAFF. DNA for the CDR3: TGTGCCAGCAGCGCCGATGACAGGGCCTTCCATGAAGCTTTCTTT. The full variable domain, completed using reference TRBV2 and TRBJ1-1, is EPEVTQTPSHQVTQMGQEVILRCVPISNHLYFYWYRQILGQKVEFLVSFYNNEISEKSEIFDDQFSVERPDGSNFTLKIRSTKLEDSAMYFCASSADDRAFHEAFFGQGTRLTVV.

Many counts were recorded for this clonotype. The CDR3 region is CASSPNSGTGGTYGYTF. The CDR3 DNA reads as TGTGCCAGCAGTCCAAACTCCGGGACAGGGGGCACCTATGGCTACACCTTC. This chain joins TRBV12-3 or TRBV12-4 and TRBJ1-2; 12 bases line up with TRBD1. V shed 5 bases and J 4 bases; nucleotides not matched to a gene: 11. This CDR3 has 17 residues.

The V call is TRBV6-2 or TRBV6-3, the J call TRBJ2-7; 10 nucleotides align to TRBD1. CDR1 MNHEY and CDR2 SVGEGT come from the germline V gene. Trimming at V came to 6 bases and at J to 1 base, leaving 9 bases not matched to a gene. CDR3 length: 16 residues. The CDR3 DNA sequence: TGTGCCAGCAGCTCACCGGACAGGGGGTATTCCTACGAGCAGTACGTC. Amino acid sequence: CASSSPDRGYSYEQYV.

This clonotype has only a few counts. The chain joins TRBV5-1 to TRBJ1-2, with 10 nucleotides matching TRBD1. CDR1 and CDR2 (germline): SGHRS, YFSETQ. The CDR3 length is 15 residues. With V trimmed by 4 bases and J by 6 bases, 9 bases remained unmatched. CDR3 nucleotide sequence: TGCGCCAGCAGCGGAGACAGGGGGCCCTTGGATGGCTACACCTTC. Translation: CASSGDRGPLDGYTF.

This clonotype came up many times. The chain links TRBV7-2 to TRBJ2-5, with D unresolved. V dropped 5 bases and J dropped 3 bases, with 10 bases sitting between them. Germline assignment: CDR1 SGHTA and CDR2 FQGNSA. The CDR3 sequence is 13 residues long. CDR3 loop: CASSRSEKETQYF. DNA of the CDR3: TGTGCCAGCAGCCGAAGTGAAAAAGAGACCCAGTACTTC.

This clonotype has at least ten counts. V gene TRBV7-2 combines with J gene TRBJ2-7, with D possibly being TRBD1 (5 bases). Trimming left V 4 bases short and J 2 bases short, with 15 bases between. Germline V gene data show CDR1 as SGHTA and CDR2 as FQGNSA. This CDR3 is 15 amino acids long. The DNA for the CDR3 is TGTGCCAGCAGCTCCAGGGATGTATTCCCCTACGAGCAGTACTTC. Its protein is CASSSRDVFPYEQYF.

V usage is TRBV15 and J usage is TRBJ2-5; no reliable D call. The V end was cut by 0 bases, the J end by 1 base, with 6 bases between. Looked up from germline, CDR1 is LNHNV and CDR2 is YYDKDF (reference sequence). There are 14 residues in the CDR3. The CDR3 sequence: CATSRDRSQETQYF. CDR3 nucleotides: TGTGCCACCAGCAGAGATCGTAGCCAAGAGACCCAGTACTTC. The variable domain in full, with the rest retrieved from reference TRBV15 and TRBJ2-5, is DAMVIQNPRYQVTQFGKPVTLSCSQTLNHNVMYWYQQKSSQAPKLLFHYYDKDFNNEADTPDNFQSRRPNTSFCFLDIRSPGLGDTAMYLCATSRDRSQETQYFGPGTRLLVL.

Ten or more counts support this clonotype. The gene calls are TRBV7-8 and TRBJ2-3; 14 bases line up with TRBD2. J was trimmed by 0 bases and V by 1 base; bases with no gene match: 6. Germline CDR1 is SGHVS and CDR2 is FQNEAQ. This CDR3 region has 19 residues. The CDR3 region has the DNA TGTGCCAGCAGCTTAGTGTGGACTAGCGGGGGGCCTAGCACAGATACGCAGTATTTT. The encoded protein is CASSLVWTSGGPSTDTQYF.

This clonotype appeared once. The genes are TRBV2 and TRBJ1-5; the match to TRBD1 covers 9 bases. This CDR3 region has 18 residues. Germline CDR1 is SNHLY and CDR2 is FYNNEI. V shed 5 bases, J shed 3 bases, and the junction held 14 bases outside the gene matches. The CDR3 region has the DNA TGTGCCAGCAGTTCCCACCTGACCGGGACAGGGTCCAATCAGCCCCAGCATTTT. It yields the protein CASSSHLTGTGSNQPQHF.

This clonotype appeared a few times. This chain uses TRBV7-8 with TRBJ1-3, with 9 nucleotides matching TRBD1. The CDR3 is made up of 22 amino acids. Germline V lookup: CDR1 SGHVS, CDR2 FQNEAQ. Losses at the gene ends were 5 bases for V and 3 bases for J; bases not matched to a gene: 26. The CDR3 DNA follows: TGTGCCAGCAGCCCAAAGGTCATGGGTACGGTCGGGACAGGGATTAGTGGAAACACCATATATTTT. This gives the protein CASSPKVMGTVGTGISGNTIYF.

The table lists this clonotype with many counts. This sequence joins TRBV7-9 and TRBJ2-4; D is perhaps TRBD2 (5 bases). CDR1 SEHNR and CDR2 FQNEAQ come from the germline V gene (reference sequence). Trimming left V 4 bases short and J 8 bases short, with 12 bases between. This CDR3 has 13 amino acids. CDR3 in amino acids: CASSSNLRDIQYF. CDR3 sequence (DNA): TGTGCCAGCAGCTCCAACTTGAGGGACATTCAGTACTTC.

The chain recombines TRBV27 with TRBJ2-7; 7 nucleotides match TRBD2. This CDR3 has 12 residues. Germline V gene lookup returns CDR1 MNHEY and CDR2 SMNVEV (reference sequence). The trim removed 6 bases at V and 3 bases at J, leaving 2 bases unmatched. In nucleotides, the CDR3 is TGTGCCAGCAGGGGGGGGAACTACGAGCAGTACTTC. Amino acids: CASRGGNYEQYF.

The sample holds many counts of this clonotype. This rearrangement joins TRBV20-1 to TRBJ2-1; tentative D call: TRBD1 (6 bases). CDR1 is DFQATT and CDR2 is SNEGSKA in the germline V gene (reference sequence). V lost 4 bases and J 0 bases, leaving 10 bases between the germline ends. The CDR3 totals 14 residues. The chain's CDR3 is CSATTGSSYNEQFF. As DNA, the CDR3 is TGCAGTGCTACCACAGGGAGCTCCTACAATGAGCAGTTCTTC.

The chain carries TRBV3-1 and TRBJ2-3, with D tentatively TRBD1 or TRBD2 (5 bases each). This CDR3 spans 15 amino acids. CDR1 is LGHDT, CDR2 YNNKEL, per germline (reference sequence). The germline V and J ends were trimmed by 1 base and 4 bases, with 12 bases remaining between them. Here the CDR3 DNA reads TGTGCCAGCAGCCAAGCCGCAGGGACCGCAGATACGCAGTATTTT. It encodes CASSQAAGTADTQYF.

This clonotype was recorded a few times. The genes are TRBV14 and TRBJ2-1; TRBD2 matches at 8 bases. The CDR3 is made up of 15 amino acids. Trimming at V came to 3 bases and at J to 8 bases, leaving 9 bases not matched to a gene. Germline CDR1 reads SGHDN; CDR2 reads FVKESK. The CDR3 DNA reads as TGTGCCAGCAGCCATATAGCGGGATGGGCTGATGAGCAGTTCTTC. It is translated as CASSHIAGWADEQFF. The full variable domain, in which reference TRBV14 and TRBJ2-1 provide the parts outside the CDR3, is EAGVTQFPSHSVIEKGQTVTLRCDPISGHDNLYWYRRVMGKEIKFLLHFVKESKQDESGMPNNRFLAERTGGTYSTLKVQPAELEDSGVYFCASSHIAGWADEQFFGPGTRLTVL.

The table lists this clonotype with many counts. The genes are TRBV7-2 and TRBJ2-1; TRBD1 agrees at 9 bases. The J segment lost 3 bases and the V segment lost 2 bases, leaving 11 bases of the junction unmatched. CDR3 length equals 18 residues. Germline lookup yields CDR1 SGHTA and CDR2 FQGNSA. The CDR3 DNA follows: TGTGCCAGCAGCTTACAAGGTGGCCCGGGACAGGGCTACAATGAGCAGTTCTTC. Amino acid sequence: CASSLQGGPGQGYNEQFF.

This clonotype has a count of ten or more. The rearrangement uses TRBV7-2 and TRBJ2-1; possibly TRBD2 for D (6 bases). CDR1 is SGHTA, CDR2 FQGNSA, per germline. Trimming left V 7 bases short and J 1 base short, with 11 bases between. This CDR3 region has 14 residues. The CDR3 reads CASNKRGSYNEQFF. The DNA of the CDR3 is TGTGCCAGCAACAAACGGGGGTCCTACAATGAGCAGTTCTTC.

The table lists this clonotype with many counts. The genes are TRBV6-2 or TRBV6-3 and TRBJ2-7; D not certain. This CDR3 has 13 residues. V shed 6 bases and J shed 2 bases, with 11 bases lying between them. The germline V gene has CDR1 MNHEY and CDR2 SVGEGT. The CDR3, as DNA: TGTGCCAGCAGAATGTCGGGTGCCTACGAGCAGTACGTC. It specifies CASRMSGAYEQYV.

This clonotype occurred many times. The chain links TRBV7-3 to TRBJ2-3; D tentatively fits TRBD1 or TRBD2 (6 bases each). Deletions cut 1 base from V and 10 bases from J, with 18 bases between. Germline CDR1 reads SGHTA; CDR2 reads FQGTGA. The CDR3 runs to 15 residues. CDR3 nucleotides: TGTGCCAGCAGCTTAAAAGGCGTGGGGGGACATGCGCAGTATTTT. It encodes CASSLKGVGGHAQYF. Together with reference TRBV7-3 and TRBJ2-3, the CDR3 gives the full variable domain: GAGVSQTPSNKVTEKGKYVELRCDPISGHTALYWYRQSLGQGPEFLIYFQGTGAADDSGLPNDRFFAVRPEGSVSTLKIQRTERGDSAVYLCASSLKGVGGHAQYFGPGTRLTVL.

This rearrangement joins TRBV20-1 to TRBJ1-1; 9 nucleotides match TRBD1. J lost 1 base, V lost 5 bases, and 5 bases had no gene match. The CDR3 spans 14 residues. The germline CDR1 and CDR2 sequences are DFQATT and SNEGSKA (reference sequence). CDR3 in DNA: TGCAGTGCTTGGACAGGGGATTCGAACACTGAAGCTTTCTTT. Amino acid sequence: CSAWTGDSNTEAFF.